Below are 27 T cell receptor beta chains sequenced from a single sample in a study of monozygotic twins with inflammatory bowel disease. Reanalyzing the 5' RACE reads, TCRdb keeps one entry per CDR3 protein, without DNA. In all, the sample yields some 400,000 distinct CDR3 sequences. Input material: blood. The receptors originated from a human donor with ulcerative colitis or Crohn's disease, or a healthy co-twin of an affected twin (not recorded which).

V usage is TRBV7-2 and J usage is TRBJ2-3; with no DNA, the TCRdb D assignment of TRBD2 cannot be verified. CDR1 and CDR2 from the germline V gene are SGHTA and FQGNSA. The CDR3 sequence is 15 residues long. The CDR3 loop is CASRRLAGIADTQYF.

J is TRBJ2-1 and V is TRBV6-6. Germline CDR1 is MNHNY and CDR2 is SVGAGI (reference sequence). The CDR3 sequence is 11 residues long. The CDR3: CASSPHNEQFF.

The chain is built from TRBV5-1 and TRBJ1-1; the D call from TCRdb, TRBD1, cannot be confirmed without DNA. Germline-derived CDR1 and CDR2 are SGHRS and YFSETQ. The CDR3 contains 13 residues. The CDR3 sequence: CASSSDPLGEAFF.

The J gene is TRBJ2-1, the V gene TRBV20-1. The germline CDR1 and CDR2 sequences are DFQATT and SNEGSKA (reference sequence). This CDR3 region has 11 residues. CDR3 sequence reads: CSARDKYEHFF.

The V call is TRBV7-2, the J call TRBJ2-2; TCRdb reports TRBD2, a call that lacks DNA to check it against. The CDR3 length is 14 residues. Germline values: CDR1 SGHTA, CDR2 FQGNSA. CDR3 protein: CASSLMRDTGELFF. Full variable domain (outside the CDR3, taken from reference TRBV7-2 and TRBJ2-2): GAGVSQSPSNKVTEKGKDVELRCDPISGHTALYWYRQSLGQGLEFLIYFQGNSAPDKSGLPSDRFSAERTGGSVSTLTIQRTQQEDSAVYLCASSLMRDTGELFFGEGSRLTVL.

CDR3 sequence reads: CASSEPGSNQPQHF. V is TRBV6-1 and J is TRBJ1-5. There are 14 residues in the CDR3. From germline, CDR1 is MNHNS and CDR2 SASEGT.

The chain employs TRBV9 and TRBJ2-7. In germline, CDR1 is SGDLS, CDR2 YYNGEE. The CDR3 sequence is 16 residues long. The CDR3 loop reads CASSVASDLSSYEQYF.

This chain connects TRBV10-2 to TRBJ2-1. Germline V lookup: CDR1 WSHSY, CDR2 SAAADI. This CDR3 has 15 amino acids. The CDR3 sequence: CASSESVGSYNEQFF.

V gene TRBV24-1 combines with J gene TRBJ2-7; checking the TCRdb D call of TRBD1 is not possible without DNA. The CDR3 is 13 residues long. The germline gives CDR1 KGHDR, CDR2 SFDVKD. The CDR3 sequence: CATSDTYRAEQYF.

The chain recombines TRBV7-9 with TRBJ1-1; TCRdb outputs TRBD1, but without DNA this stays unchecked. Germline loops: CDR1 SEHNR, CDR2 FQNEAQ (reference sequence). The CDR3 has 12 residues. CDR3: CASSQSYPWAFF.

V is TRBV25-1 and J is TRBJ2-1; the TCRdb D gene call, TRBD1, has no DNA to confirm it. Germline loops: CDR1 MGHDK, CDR2 SYGVNS. The CDR3 covers 18 residues. This CDR3 is CASRRTGGVIAGANEQFF.

The chain employs TRBV11-2 and TRBJ2-1; as DNA is missing, the TRBD2 call by TCRdb cannot be tested. The length of the CDR3 is 14 residues. Germline V CDR1 and CDR2: SGHAT, FQNNGV. The CDR3 is CASSLRAGHNEQFF.

The chain couples TRBV19 to TRBJ1-1; TCRdb gives TRBD1 as the D gene, but with no DNA this cannot be confirmed. Per germline, CDR1 LNHDA and CDR2 SQIVND (reference sequence). The CDR3 covers 13 residues. The CDR3 here is CASRHNRDSEAFF.

This chain uses TRBV20-1 with TRBJ1-3; TCRdb's D gene call, TRBD1, goes unchecked for lack of DNA. Germline CDR1 reads DFQATT; CDR2 reads SNEGSKA (reference sequence). This CDR3 is 15 amino acids long. The CDR3 here is CSARDGAGMANTIYF.

The rearrangement joins TRBV6-2 or TRBV6-3 to TRBJ2-1; TCRdb picks TRBD2, but there is no DNA to check that call. CDR3 length equals 16 residues. Germline loops: CDR1 MNHEY, CDR2 SVGEGT. CDR3 sequence: CASSPSRSGRANEQFF.

The chain couples TRBV5-1 to TRBJ2-1; lacking DNA, the TRBD1 call made by TCRdb goes unchecked. The CDR3 extends over 15 amino acids. CDR1 and CDR2 from the germline V gene are SGHRS and YFSETQ. The CDR3 sequence: CASSRQGEGYNEQFF.

The V and J genes are TRBV29-1 and TRBJ2-5; TCRdb proposes TRBD2, but this gene call is untestable without DNA. The CDR3 totals 16 residues. The germline V gene encodes CDR1 SQVTM and CDR2 ANQGSEA. CDR3 sequence reads: CSVLGTSGVPQETQYF.

This rearrangement joins TRBV7-2 to TRBJ2-5; TCRdb's assignment of TRBD2 cannot be checked, as there is no DNA. The germline V gene encodes CDR1 SGHTA and CDR2 FQGNSA. This CDR3 region has 17 residues. CDR3 protein: CASSYQTPGLAYETQYF.

The chain carries TRBV29-1 and TRBJ2-2; TCRdb designates TRBD2, a call that cannot be tested without DNA. This CDR3 comprises 15 residues. The germline gives CDR1 SQVTM, CDR2 ANQGSEA. This chain's CDR3 is CSVETGARNTGELFF.

The J gene is TRBJ2-3, the V gene TRBV5-1; TCRdb selects TRBD2, and the lack of DNA leaves this call unchecked. The CDR3 spans 14 residues. CDR1 is SGHRS and CDR2 is YFSETQ in the germline V gene. The CDR3: CASKEVVSTDTQYF.

The V gene is TRBV6-5, the J gene TRBJ2-7; the D gene TCRdb calls, TRBD2, cannot be checked with no DNA. The CDR3 spans 15 residues. The germline gives CDR1 MNHEY, CDR2 SVGAGI. This CDR3 is CASSYSGGKTYEQYF.

The rearrangement joins TRBV20-1 to TRBJ2-3; with no DNA, the TCRdb D assignment of TRBD1 cannot be verified. Per germline, CDR1 DFQATT and CDR2 SNEGSKA (reference sequence). The CDR3 is made up of 16 amino acids. CDR3 loop: CSARDYLGARGDTQYF.

This chain joins TRBV11-2 and TRBJ2-2. Germline values: CDR1 SGHAT, CDR2 FQNNGV. This CDR3 comprises 14 residues. The CDR3 sequence: CASSLDMGTGELFF.

The chain is built from TRBV5-5 and TRBJ2-7; TCRdb lists TRBD1, though no DNA is available to test this call. This CDR3 has 13 residues. The germline gives CDR1 SGHKS, CDR2 YYEKEE (reference sequence). Here the CDR3 reads CASSRETSYEQYF. Full variable domain (missing parts from reference TRBV5-5 and TRBJ2-7): DAGVTQSPTHLIKTRGQQVTLRCSPISGHKSVSWYQQVLGQGPQFIFQYYEKEERGRGNFPDRFSARQFPNYSSELNVNALLLGDSALYLCASSRETSYEQYFGPGTRLTVT.

The CDR3 here is CASSLMSRLAGSTDTQYF. The chain uses TRBV7-3 and TRBJ2-3; TCRdb's D call, TRBD2, is unchecked because there is no DNA. The CDR3 covers 18 residues. Germline V gene lookup returns CDR1 SGHTA and CDR2 FQGTGA.

The chain links TRBV7-2 to TRBJ2-5; checking the TCRdb D call of TRBD2 is not possible without DNA. Germline CDR1 reads SGHTA; CDR2 reads FQGNSA. This CDR3 is built from 15 residues. The CDR3 reads CASSLARLAGETQYF.

The chain uses TRBV7-9 and TRBJ2-5. CDR3 length: 14 residues. Germline CDR1 and CDR2: SEHNR and FQNEAQ (reference sequence). This CDR3 reads CASSLERGQETQYF.